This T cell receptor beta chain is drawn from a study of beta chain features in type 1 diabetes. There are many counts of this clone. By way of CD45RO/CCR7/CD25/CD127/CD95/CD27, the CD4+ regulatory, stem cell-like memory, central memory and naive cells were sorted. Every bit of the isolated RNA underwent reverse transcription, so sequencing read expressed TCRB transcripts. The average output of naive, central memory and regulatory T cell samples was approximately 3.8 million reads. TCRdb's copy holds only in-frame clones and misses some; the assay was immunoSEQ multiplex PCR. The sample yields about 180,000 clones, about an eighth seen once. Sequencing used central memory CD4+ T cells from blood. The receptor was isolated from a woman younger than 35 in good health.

The CDR3 DNA sequence: TGTGCCAGCAGCTACGGACAGGGTTGGACTGAAGCTTTCTTT. Its protein is CASSYGQGWTEAFF. The rearrangement uses TRBV5-6 and TRBJ1-1; 8 bases are shared with TRBD1. Germline V gives CDR1 SGHDT, CDR2 YYEEEE. Unmatched junction bases numbered 6, after V lost 3 bases and J lost 5 bases. There are 14 residues in the CDR3.